The rows below give T cell receptor beta chains drawn from one sample of a study of blood T cell repertoires in COVID-19. The repertoire was sequenced with immunoSEQ multiplex PCR; TCRdb's copy has only in-frame clones and lacks some. The sample shows hundreds of thousands of clones, 70% to 90% of them seen only once. Material for sequencing was peripheral blood. These receptors were collected from a man aged 18 to 29 with COVID-19, enrolled during active disease. Each CDR3 is given with its conserved first and last residue. D genes are given only for firm matches. Size tells how often a clone was seen (once, few, many) or the class of an expanded clone, and some rows leave it out.

clone_size: -; j_call: TRBJ2-7; v_call: TRBV5-5; d_call: TRBD1; cdr3_aa: CASSPTGTYEQYF; cdr3_nt: TGTGCCAGCAGCCCGACAGGGACCTACGAGCAGTACTTC
clone_size: -; j_call: TRBJ2-3; v_call: TRBV6-5; d_call: TRBD1; cdr3_aa: CASRTGQGSTQYF; cdr3_nt: TGTGCCAGCAGGACAGGACAGGGTAGTACGCAGTATTTT
clone_size: -; j_call: TRBJ2-7; v_call: TRBV29-1; d_call: TRBD2; cdr3_aa: CSVVGLAGGVYEQYF; cdr3_nt: TGCAGCGTTGTGGGTCTAGCGGGAGGTGTCTACGAGCAGTACTTC
clone_size: -; j_call: TRBJ2-2; v_call: TRBV3-1/TRBV3-2; d_call: -; cdr3_aa: CASALNTGELFF; cdr3_nt: TGTGCCAGCGCTCTAAACACCGGGGAGCTGTTTTTT
clone_size: -; j_call: TRBJ2-3; v_call: TRBV6-5; d_call: -; cdr3_aa: CASSYSTISSDTQYF; cdr3_nt: TGTGCCAGCAGTTACTCGACAATATCCTCAGATACGCAGTATTTT
clone_size: -; j_call: TRBJ2-4; v_call: TRBV5-3; d_call: TRBD1; cdr3_aa: CARSPADRTGAHVKNIQYF; cdr3_nt: TGTGCCAGAAGCCCTGCCGACCGAACAGGGGCCCATGTCAAAAACATTCAGTACTTC
clone_size: -; j_call: TRBJ1-1; v_call: TRBV29-1; d_call: -; cdr3_aa: CSVAGLLNTEAFF; cdr3_nt: TGCAGCGTCGCGGGACTTTTGAACACTGAAGCTTTCTTT
clone_size: -; j_call: TRBJ1-1; v_call: TRBV12-3/TRBV12-4; d_call: TRBD1; cdr3_aa: CASSRDRAEAFF; cdr3_nt: TGTGCCAGCAGTAGGGACAGGGCCGAAGCTTTCTTT
clone_size: -; j_call: TRBJ1-5; v_call: TRBV14; d_call: -; cdr3_aa: CASSQVPEAFFGNQPQHF; cdr3_nt: TGTGCCAGCAGCCAAGTACCAGAGGCTTTTTTTGGCAATCAGCCCCAGCATTTT
clone_size: -; j_call: TRBJ1-2; v_call: TRBV6-1; d_call: -; cdr3_aa: CASSEWTDYGYTF; cdr3_nt: TGTGCCAGCAGTGAATGGACAGACTATGGCTACACCTTC
clone_size: once; j_call: TRBJ2-2; v_call: TRBV7-9; d_call: -; cdr3_aa: CASSLQASGELFF; cdr3_nt: TGTGCCAGCAGCCTTCAGGCCTCCGGGGAGCTGTTTTTT
clone_size: -; j_call: TRBJ1-2; v_call: TRBV5-4; d_call: TRBD1; cdr3_aa: CASSPGTGLGTYYGYTF; cdr3_nt: TGTGCCAGCAGCCCAGGGACAGGCCTAGGAACCTACTATGGCTACACCTTC
clone_size: -; j_call: TRBJ1-1; v_call: TRBV12-5; d_call: TRBD1; cdr3_aa: CASGLVVAGGGTEAFF; cdr3_nt: TGTGCTAGTGGTTTGGTAGTCGCAGGGGGTGGCACTGAAGCTTTCTTT
clone_size: -; j_call: TRBJ2-7; v_call: TRBV15; d_call: -; cdr3_aa: CATSKGDVHYEQYF; cdr3_nt: TGTGCCACCAGCAAGGGGGACGTTCACTACGAGCAGTACTTC
clone_size: once; j_call: TRBJ1-6; v_call: TRBV19; d_call: TRBD1; cdr3_aa: CASGTGGNSPLHF; cdr3_nt: TGTGCCAGTGGGACAGGGGGGAATTCACCCCTCCACTTT
clone_size: -; j_call: TRBJ2-1; v_call: TRBV5-1; d_call: TRBD2; cdr3_aa: CASSLGTSGGWEQFF; cdr3_nt: TGCGCCAGCAGCCTAGGGACTAGCGGGGGGTGGGAGCAGTTCTTC
clone_size: -; j_call: TRBJ2-6; v_call: TRBV30; d_call: TRBD2; cdr3_aa: CAWRRGSGRAGANVLTF; cdr3_nt: TGTGCCTGGAGGAGGGGTAGCGGGAGGGCTGGGGCCAACGTCCTGACTTTC
clone_size: -; j_call: TRBJ2-6; v_call: TRBV2; d_call: -; cdr3_aa: CASTPGGSGANVLTF; cdr3_nt: TGTGCCAGCACCCCAGGAGGGTCTGGGGCCAACGTCCTGACTTTC
clone_size: -; j_call: TRBJ2-7; v_call: TRBV24-1; d_call: -; cdr3_aa: CATSDGSDREQYF; cdr3_nt: TGTGCCACCAGTGATGGGTCCGACAGGGAGCAGTACTTC
clone_size: -; j_call: TRBJ2-3; v_call: TRBV19; d_call: -; cdr3_aa: CASSIGPPDTQYF; cdr3_nt: TGTGCCAGTAGTATAGGGCCGCCAGATACGCAGTATTTT
clone_size: -; j_call: TRBJ2-5; v_call: TRBV7-3; d_call: -; cdr3_aa: CASSLYPGQGTQYF; cdr3_nt: TGTGCCAGCAGCTTATATCCAGGTCAGGGGACCCAGTACTTC
clone_size: -; j_call: TRBJ1-2; v_call: TRBV7-9; d_call: -; cdr3_aa: CASSIETQGKGGYGYTF; cdr3_nt: TGTGCCAGCAGCATCGAAACCCAGGGAAAAGGGGGCTATGGCTACACCTTC
clone_size: -; j_call: TRBJ2-7; v_call: TRBV3-1/TRBV3-2; d_call: -; cdr3_aa: CASSQDWQGYEQYF; cdr3_nt: TGTGCCAGCAGCCAAGACTGGCAGGGCTACGAGCAGTACTTC
clone_size: -; j_call: TRBJ2-1; v_call: TRBV9; d_call: TRBD1; cdr3_aa: CASSVRQGIHEQFF; cdr3_nt: TGTGCCAGCAGCGTCCGACAGGGGATCCATGAGCAGTTCTTC
clone_size: -; j_call: TRBJ1-3; v_call: TRBV5-1; d_call: -; cdr3_aa: CASSLVGDSRNTIYF; cdr3_nt: TGCGCCAGCAGCTTGGTCGGCGACAGCAGAAACACCATATATTTT
clone_size: -; j_call: TRBJ2-1; v_call: TRBV3-1/TRBV3-2; d_call: TRBD2; cdr3_aa: CASRSLAGEQFF; cdr3_nt: TGTGCCAGCAGATCCCTAGCGGGGGAGCAGTTCTTC
clone_size: once; j_call: TRBJ2-5; v_call: TRBV10-3; d_call: -; cdr3_aa: CAISESLADQETQYF; cdr3_nt: TGTGCCATCAGTGAGTCTTTAGCGGACCAAGAGACCCAGTACTTC
clone_size: -; j_call: TRBJ1-5; v_call: TRBV2; d_call: -; cdr3_aa: CASSEWGVSQPQHF; cdr3_nt: TGTGCCAGCAGTGAATGGGGGGTGAGTCAGCCCCAGCATTTT
clone_size: -; j_call: TRBJ2-1; v_call: TRBV2; d_call: TRBD2; cdr3_aa: CASTPLGALAGTYNEQFF; cdr3_nt: TGTGCCAGCACCCCCTTAGGAGCTCTAGCGGGCACCTACAATGAGCAGTTCTTC
clone_size: -; j_call: TRBJ2-5; v_call: TRBV5-1; d_call: -; cdr3_aa: CASSAGFQETQYF; cdr3_nt: TGCGCCAGCAGCGCGGGATTCCAAGAGACCCAGTACTTC
clone_size: -; j_call: TRBJ1-5; v_call: TRBV10-2; d_call: -; cdr3_aa: CASSGNRDQPQHF; cdr3_nt: TGCGCCAGCAGCGGGAATCGCGATCAGCCCCAGCATTTT
clone_size: -; j_call: TRBJ2-1; v_call: TRBV27; d_call: TRBD2; cdr3_aa: CASSLYGENSGKAEQFF; cdr3_nt: TGTGCCAGCAGTTTATATGGGGAGAATAGCGGGAAGGCTGAGCAGTTCTTC
clone_size: -; j_call: TRBJ1-2; v_call: TRBV6-5; d_call: -; cdr3_aa: CASSYEAGTSVGYTF; cdr3_nt: TGTGCCAGCAGTTACGAGGCCGGCACGTCGGTTGGCTACACCTTC
clone_size: -; j_call: TRBJ1-6; v_call: TRBV3-1/TRBV3-2; d_call: -; cdr3_aa: CASSQVLGVTISPLHF; cdr3_nt: TGTGCCAGCAGCCAAGTATTAGGGGTAACCATTTCACCCCTCCACTTT
clone_size: -; j_call: TRBJ1-2; v_call: TRBV5-5; d_call: -; cdr3_aa: CASSLQLAAATYGYTF; cdr3_nt: TGTGCCAGCAGCTTGCAGTTGGCGGCAGCTACCTATGGCTACACCTTC
clone_size: -; j_call: TRBJ1-5; v_call: TRBV2; d_call: TRBD1; cdr3_aa: CASRRQGSNQPQHF; cdr3_nt: TGTGCCAGCAGACGACAGGGAAGCAATCAGCCCCAGCATTTT
clone_size: once; j_call: TRBJ2-7; v_call: TRBV7-9; d_call: -; cdr3_aa: CASSFTGSSYEQYF; cdr3_nt: TGTGCCAGCAGCTTTACGGGTAGCTCCTACGAGCAGTACTTC
clone_size: many; j_call: TRBJ2-3; v_call: TRBV11-2; d_call: -; cdr3_aa: CASMGGDLTDTQYF; cdr3_nt: TGTGCCAGCATGGGCGGGGACCTCACAGATACGCAGTATTTT